This T cell receptor beta chain was sequenced during a study of T-cell reconstitution after alpha-beta-depleted transplantation in children. The study, taken as a whole, reports: Hyperexpanded clones declined; after one year, newly produced T cells mostly supplied diversity. Elevated TCRbeta diversity at day 60 was traced, in some patients, to surviving recipient T cells and thymic progenitors. Alpha-beta T cells present about two months after transplant were reported to originate from several hundred expanded graft clones.

Points on this clonotype: Its specificity is not known.

The V end was cut by 7 bases, the J end by 2 bases, with 16 bases between. The CDR3 runs 14 residues. The V gene's germline CDR1 is SGHTS and CDR2 YDEGEE. Unique molecular identifiers tagged the TCRbeta library. MiXCR, applied by TCRdb to the PCR reads, yields one record per CDR3 protein. The table records about 310,000 distinct CDR3 sequences, approximately 23% of them present only once. Specimen: PBMCs, mostly from graft donor cells, collected 180 days after TCRalphabeta/CD19-depleted stem cell transplant. The J gene is TRBJ2-7, the V gene TRBV5-8, with D tentatively TRBD1 (6 bases). The TCR comes from a male patient younger than 18 who had a stem cell transplant for acute lymphoblastic leukemia, so the T cells may come from the graft donor. The CDR3 region has the DNA TGTGCCAGCGGTACTCCGGACAGCGCCTACGAGCAGTACTTC. This sequence encodes CASGTPDSAYEQYF. Based on the CDR3 plus reference TRBV5-8 and TRBJ2-7, the full variable domain is EAGVTQSPTHLIKTRGQQATLRCSPISGHTSVYWYQQALGLGLQFLLWYDEGEERNRGNFPPRFSGRQFPNYSSELNVNALELEDSALYLCASGTPDSAYEQYFGPGTRLTVT.